This T cell receptor (beta chain) came from a study of OX40 agonist ivuxolimab in advanced cancers. Across the whole study: Partial responses were achieved by three patients: one hepatocellular carcinoma, two cutaneous melanoma.

The CDR3 sequence is 13 residues long. Germline CDR1 MNHNS, CDR2 SASEGT. V lost 7 bases, J lost 8 bases, and 17 bases lay in between. Assay: immunoSEQ multiplex PCR; the TCRdb copy retains only in-frame clones and omits some. The profile covers more than 45,000 clones, with roughly 85% appearing a single time and roughly 2.8% taken by the ten largest. Overall study results and limits: No determination was made of the antigen specificity of the expanded peripheral T cells. Dose levels from 0.1 to 3.0 mg/kg saw CD4+ and CD8+ blood T cells expand clonally by week 6.

About this clone itself: The antigen is undetermined.

This sequence joins TRBV6-1 and TRBJ1-2; tentatively, D is TRBD1 (5 bases). The TCR originated in an adult with an advanced solid tumor such as melanoma, head and neck, liver or kidney cancer. The specimen comprised CD4+ or CD8+ T cells sorted from blood, sampled in a trial of the OX40 agonist ivuxolimab. The CDR3 loop is CASTIPGTFGYTF. CDR3 DNA: TGTGCCAGCACTATCCCCGGGACTTTCGGCTACACCTTC.